Below, 24 T cell receptor beta chains from the same sample are listed, as sequenced in a study of control samples from healthy donors and cancer patients. The repertoire was sequenced with immunoSEQ multiplex PCR; TCRdb's copy has only in-frame clones and lacks some. The sample consists of tens of thousands of clones, nearly 90% of them appearing once. Sequencing used formalin-fixed, paraffin-embedded tissue. The receptors originated from a female donor with melanoma.

The chain is built from TRBV24-1 and TRBJ2-3; 9 bases fit TRBD1. The germline V gene encodes CDR1 KGHDR and CDR2 SFDVKD. The trim removed 5 bases at V and 2 bases at J, leaving 7 bases unmatched. The CDR3 spans 16 residues. This CDR3 is CATSATGTGYTDTQYF. In DNA form, the CDR3 reads TGTGCCACCAGTGCTACCGGGACAGGGTACACAGATACGCAGTATTTT.

This clone occurred once. The rearrangement joins TRBV11-3 to TRBJ1-1; D unresolved. CDR1 and CDR2 from the germline V gene are SGHNT and YENEEA. V was shortened by 5 bases and J by 2 bases, with 9 bases between the two germline ends. CDR3 length: 13 residues. As DNA, the CDR3 is TGTGCCAGCAGCACCAAACGTAACACTGAAGCTTTCTTT. Encoded protein: CASSTKRNTEAFF.

This clone was counted once. The chain recombines TRBV25-1 with TRBJ2-6; 12 bases match TRBD2. The germline V gene has CDR1 MGHDK and CDR2 SYGVNS. V shed 4 bases and J 1 base; nucleotides not matched to a gene: 5. The CDR3 runs 18 residues. CDR3 residues: CASSATSGSSSGANVLTF. The DNA for the CDR3 is TGTGCCAGCAGTGCGACTAGCGGGAGTTCATCTGGGGCCAACGTCCTGACTTTC.

The chain uses TRBV6-6 and TRBJ1-1; D is unresolved. The CDR3 sequence is 14 residues long. The V gene's germline CDR1 is MNHNY and CDR2 SVGAGI (reference sequence). V lost 0 bases, J lost 1 base, and 6 bases lay in between. CDR3 protein: CASSYSEGNTEAFF. In DNA, the CDR3 is TGTGCCAGCAGTTACTCTGAAGGGAACACTGAAGCTTTCTTT.

CDR3 sequence reads: CATSGSIPEAFF. CDR3 nucleotide sequence: TGTGCCACCTCGGGTTCGATACCTGAAGCTTTCTTT. J is TRBJ1-1 and V is TRBV28; D unresolved. Trimming stripped 10 bases from V and 6 bases from J, with 15 bases between. The CDR3 loop spans 12 amino acids. Germline lookup yields CDR1 MDHEN and CDR2 SYDVKM. Together with reference TRBV28 and TRBJ1-1, the CDR3 gives the full variable domain: DVKVTQSSRYLVKRTGEKVFLECVQDMDHENMFWYRQDPGLGLRLIYFSYDVKMKEKGDIPEGYSVSREKKERFSLILESASTNQTSMYLCATSGSIPEAFFGQGTRLTVV.

This chain uses TRBV5-8 with TRBJ2-7; no clear D gene. Germline loops: CDR1 SGHTS, CDR2 YDEGEE. CDR3 length: 12 amino acids. V was cut by 0 bases and J by 5 bases, with 6 bases left in between. The CDR3 loop reads CASSLVDNEQYF. The CDR3 DNA is TGTGCCAGCAGCTTGGTCGATAACGAGCAGTACTTC.

V is TRBV6-5 and J is TRBJ1-1, with D hard to call. V was cut by 5 bases and J by 1 base, with 11 bases left in between. This CDR3 comprises 14 residues. CDR1 and CDR2 (germline): MNHEY, SVGAGI. CDR3 DNA sequence: TGTGCCAGCAGTCCGATGGTGGGGAACACTGAAGCTTTCTTT. This sequence encodes CASSPMVGNTEAFF.

This clone has only one observation. A read error may produce the germline difference seen at one junction end. The chain has TRBV19 and TRBJ2-3; D is perhaps TRBD1 (5 bases). Germline V lookup: CDR1 LNHDA, CDR2 SQIVND (reference sequence). CDR3 length: 15 residues. The CDR3 is CASNVEAWGTDTQYF. CDR3 DNA: TGTGCCAGTAATGTCGAGGCTTGGGGCACAGATACGCAATATTTT.

This clone has just a few counts. The CDR3 nucleotides read TGTGCCTGGAGTGTACCGGGGGGACAGAGCTACGAGCAGTACTTC. Translated, it gives CAWSVPGGQSYEQYF. The chain combines TRBV30 with TRBJ2-7; perhaps D is TRBD1 or TRBD2 (7 bases each). Trimming took off 0 bases at V and 3 bases at J, with 15 bases between the two ends. CDR1 and CDR2 from the germline V gene are GTSNPN and SVGIG (reference sequence). The CDR3 has 15 residues.

This chain uses TRBV18 with TRBJ1-2, with 7 bases identical to TRBD1. The length of the CDR3 is 18 residues. The germline V gene has CDR1 KGHSH and CDR2 LQKENI. J was trimmed by 4 bases and V by 5 bases; bases with no gene match: 19. The CDR3 nucleotides read TGTGCCAGCTCAGACCAGGGACAGCTTAACTCCGAGGGCTATGGCTACACCTTC. Protein product: CASSDQGQLNSEGYGYTF. The complete variable domain, with remaining parts taken from reference TRBV18 and TRBJ1-2, reads NAGVMQNPRHLVRRRGQEARLRCSPMKGHSHVYWYRQLPEEGLKFMVYLQKENIIDESGMPKERFSAEFPKEGPSILRIQQVVRGDSAAYFCASSDQGQLNSEGYGYTFGSGTRLTVV.

The rearrangement uses TRBV19 and TRBJ2-5, with D perhaps matching TRBD2 (6 bases). Germline CDR1 and CDR2: LNHDA and SQIVND (reference sequence). V lost 7 bases and J 0 bases, leaving 12 bases between the germline ends. The CDR3 runs 14 residues. CDR3 loop: CASNPAGYQETQYF. DNA for the CDR3: TGTGCCAGTAACCCGGCGGGGTACCAAGAGACCCAGTACTTC.

The CDR3 nucleotides are TGTGCCAGCAGCTTAATGGGAACATACAATGAGCAGTTCTTC. It is translated as CASSLMGTYNEQFF. The chain recombines TRBV7-8 with TRBJ2-1; no definite D call. The length of the CDR3 is 14 residues. V shed 2 bases and J shed 4 bases, with 9 bases lying between them. Germline CDR1 and CDR2: SGHVS and FQNEAQ.

J is TRBJ2-5 and V is TRBV21-1; the D call of TRBD2 is as the table states it, not checked on the DNA. TRBV21-1 is tagged as a pseudogene. The CDR3 has 14 amino acids. CDR3 protein: CASSKESGGETQYF. DNA of the CDR3: TGTGCCAGCAGCAAAGAATCAGGAGGGGAGACCCAGTACTTC.

This chain joins TRBV5-1 and TRBJ2-3; tentatively, D is TRBD1 or TRBD2 (6 bases each). The germline CDR1 and CDR2 sequences are SGHRS and YFSETQ. V was shortened by 0 bases and J by 5 bases, with 13 bases between the two germline ends. The CDR3 totals 15 residues. The CDR3 protein is CASSLVGGTIDTQYF. CDR3 nucleotides: TGCGCCAGCAGCTTGGTAGGGGGGACGATAGATACGCAGTATTTT.

This clone was recorded once. The chain joins TRBV19 to TRBJ2-1; 7 nucleotides line up with TRBD2. CDR3 length: 13 amino acids. Looked up from germline, CDR1 is LNHDA and CDR2 is SQIVND (reference sequence). V trimming: 7 bases; J trimming: 7 bases; junction bases outside the gene matches: 7. The CDR3 sequence: CASTPAGVNEQFF. The CDR3 DNA reads as TGTGCCAGTACCCCCGCGGGAGTTAATGAGCAGTTCTTC.

CDR3 in amino acids: CASSPGPYGYTF. In nucleotides, the CDR3 is TGTGCCAGTAGCCCGGGACCCTATGGCTACACCTTC. The chain is built from TRBV19 and TRBJ1-2; D might be TRBD1 (5 bases). Germline V gene sequence: CDR1 LNHDA, CDR2 SQIVND (reference sequence). This CDR3 has 12 amino acids. Trimming pared 6 bases from V and 4 bases from J, leaving 9 bases between. The whole variable domain, filled in from reference TRBV19 and TRBJ1-2, reads DGGITQSPKYLFRKEGQNVTLSCEQNLNHDAMYWYRQDPGQGLRLIYYSQIVNDFQKGDIAEGYSVSREKKESFPLTVTSAQKNPTAFYLCASSPGPYGYTFGSGTRLTVV.

This sequence joins TRBV3-1 (or the pseudogene TRBV3-2) and TRBJ2-1, with a weak D call TRBD2 (5 bases). The CDR3 is 15 residues long. With 8 bases removed from V and 4 bases from J, the gap between germline ends came to 18 bases. The germline V gene encodes CDR1 LGHDT and CDR2 YNNKEL (reference sequence). CDR3 coding DNA: TGTGCCAGCTCCACCATCGGACTCACATACAATGAGCAGTTCTTC. Translated: CASSTIGLTYNEQFF.

The rearrangement links TRBV18 to TRBJ1-6, with a weak D call TRBD1 (6 bases). This CDR3 is built from 14 residues. The germline CDR1 and CDR2 sequences are KGHSH and LQKENI. V lost 4 bases and J 3 bases, leaving 7 bases between the germline ends. For the CDR3, the DNA is TGTGCCAGCTCACTACAGGGCTATAATTCACCCCTCCACTTT. Protein: CASSLQGYNSPLHF.

V and J are TRBV11-2 and TRBJ1-4, with TRBD1 matching over 10 bases. With V trimmed by 1 base and J by 10 bases, 6 bases remained unmatched. Germline values: CDR1 SGHAT, CDR2 FQNNGV. The CDR3 length is 15 residues. In DNA, the CDR3 is TGTGCCAGCAGCTTAGCCCCGACAGGGGGCTTAAAACTGTTTTTT. As protein: CASSLAPTGGLKLFF.

The chain couples TRBV9 to TRBJ1-2, with TRBD1 identical over 8 bases. Germline CDR1 reads SGDLS; CDR2 reads YYNGEE. This CDR3 has 13 amino acids. Trimming at V came to 3 bases and at J to 2 bases, leaving 0 bases not matched to a gene. Written as DNA, the CDR3 is TGTGCCAGCAGCGGGACAGGGAACTATGGCTACACCTTC. Translated, it gives CASSGTGNYGYTF.

V usage is TRBV3-1 (or the pseudogene TRBV3-2) and J usage is TRBJ1-2, with D possibly being TRBD1 (5 bases). The ends were cut back, 0 bases at V and 4 bases at J, with 12 bases in the middle. CDR3 size: 15 residues. Germline lookup yields CDR1 LGHDT and CDR2 YNNKEL (reference sequence). The CDR3 DNA sequence: TGTGCCAGCAGCCAAGACCGATCAGGGAGCTATGGCTACACCTTC. Translating it yields CASSQDRSGSYGYTF.

V gene TRBV7-9 combines with J gene TRBJ1-5, with TRBD1 matching over 7 bases. CDR1 is SEHNR, CDR2 FQNEAQ, per germline (reference sequence). The CDR3 covers 16 residues. J lost 0 bases, V lost 8 bases, and 10 bases had no gene match. CDR3 region: CASRQGVGDSNQPQHF. CDR3 coding DNA: TGTGCCAGCCGACAGGGAGTGGGGGATAGCAATCAGCCCCAGCATTTT.

The chain recombines TRBV6-6 with TRBJ2-5, with D unclear. The CDR3 is made up of 12 amino acids. Germline CDR1 is MNHNY and CDR2 is SVGAGI (reference sequence). The V gene lost 2 bases and the J gene lost 3 bases, with 4 bases spanning the gap. The DNA of the CDR3 is TGTGCCAGCAGTTACCGCGAAGAGACCCAGTACTTC. This encodes CASSYREETQYF.

The chain combines TRBV6-1 with TRBJ1-2, with D uncertain. V lost 2 bases to trimming and J lost 1 base, with 5 bases between them. The CDR3 length is 13 residues. The germline gives CDR1 MNHNS, CDR2 SASEGT. This CDR3 is CASSERGNYGYTF. In DNA form, the CDR3 reads TGTGCCAGCAGTGAACGTGGTAACTATGGCTACACCTTC.